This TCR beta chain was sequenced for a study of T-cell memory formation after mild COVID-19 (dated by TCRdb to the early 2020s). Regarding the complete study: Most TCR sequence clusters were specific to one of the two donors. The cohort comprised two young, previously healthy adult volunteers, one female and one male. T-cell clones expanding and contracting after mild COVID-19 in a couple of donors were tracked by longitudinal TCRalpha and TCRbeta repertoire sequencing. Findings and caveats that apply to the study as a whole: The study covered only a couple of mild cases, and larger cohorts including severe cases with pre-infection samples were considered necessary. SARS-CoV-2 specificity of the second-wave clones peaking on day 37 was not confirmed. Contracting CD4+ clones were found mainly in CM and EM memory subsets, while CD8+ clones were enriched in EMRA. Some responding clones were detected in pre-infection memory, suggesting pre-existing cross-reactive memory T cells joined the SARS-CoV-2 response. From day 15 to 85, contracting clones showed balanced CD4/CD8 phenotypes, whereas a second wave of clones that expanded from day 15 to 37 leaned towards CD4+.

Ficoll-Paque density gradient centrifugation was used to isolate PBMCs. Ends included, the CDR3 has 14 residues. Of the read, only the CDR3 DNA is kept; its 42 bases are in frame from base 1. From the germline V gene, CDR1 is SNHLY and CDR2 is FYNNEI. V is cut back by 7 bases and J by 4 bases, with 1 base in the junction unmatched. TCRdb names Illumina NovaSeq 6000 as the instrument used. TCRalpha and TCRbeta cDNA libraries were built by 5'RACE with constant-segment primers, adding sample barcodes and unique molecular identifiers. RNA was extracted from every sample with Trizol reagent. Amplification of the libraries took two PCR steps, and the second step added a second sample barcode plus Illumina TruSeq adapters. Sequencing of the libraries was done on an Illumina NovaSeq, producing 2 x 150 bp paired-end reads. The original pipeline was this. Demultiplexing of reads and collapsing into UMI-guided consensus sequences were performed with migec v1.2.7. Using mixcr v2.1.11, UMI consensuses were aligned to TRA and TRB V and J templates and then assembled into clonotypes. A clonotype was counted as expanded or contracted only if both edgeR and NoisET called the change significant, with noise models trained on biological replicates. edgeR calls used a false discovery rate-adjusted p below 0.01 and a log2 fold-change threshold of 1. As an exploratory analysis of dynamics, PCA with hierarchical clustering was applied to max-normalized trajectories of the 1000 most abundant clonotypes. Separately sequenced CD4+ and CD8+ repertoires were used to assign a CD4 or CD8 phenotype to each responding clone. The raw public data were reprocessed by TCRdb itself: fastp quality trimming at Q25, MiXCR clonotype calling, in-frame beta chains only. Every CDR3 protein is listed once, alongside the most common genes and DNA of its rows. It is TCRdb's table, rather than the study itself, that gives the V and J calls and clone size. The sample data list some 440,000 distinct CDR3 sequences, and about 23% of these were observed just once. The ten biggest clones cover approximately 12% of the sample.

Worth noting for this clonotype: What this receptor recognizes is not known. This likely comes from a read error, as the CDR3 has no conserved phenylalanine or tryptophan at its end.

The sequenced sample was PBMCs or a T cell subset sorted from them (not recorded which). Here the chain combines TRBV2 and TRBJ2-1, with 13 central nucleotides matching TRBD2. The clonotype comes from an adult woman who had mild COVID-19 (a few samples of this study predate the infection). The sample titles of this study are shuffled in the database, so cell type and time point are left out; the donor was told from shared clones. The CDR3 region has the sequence CASKTSGGYNEQFL. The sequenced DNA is TGTGCCAGCAAGACTAGCGGGGGGTACAATGAGCAGTTCTTA.